These T cell receptor beta chains were read from a single sample in a study of T cells in localized non-small cell lung cancer. The method was immunoSEQ multiplex PCR; TCRdb's version includes in-frame clones alone and lacks a portion of them. The sample records 41,000 or so clones, about nine tenths being singletons. The sample here was peripheral blood, taken before any cancer treatment. These receptor sequences come from a female donor over 55 with stage I squamous cell lung carcinoma. Both conserved end residues are part of each CDR3. The D gene is left open where the match is weak.

v_gene	d_gene	j_gene	CDR3aa
TRBV7-2	TRBD1	TRBJ2-2	CASRPTGGNTGELFF
TRBV5-1	.	TRBJ2-5	CASSPGPGEKETQYF
TRBV5-1	.	TRBJ2-7	CASNRKEQYF
TRBV4-3	TRBD1	TRBJ1-3	CASSRLTGTGTGNTIYF
TRBV6-5	.	TRBJ2-2	CASSYSGGRKAGELFF
TRBV19	TRBD1	TRBJ1-1	CASSIDLLDREGTEAFF
TRBV21-1	.	TRBJ2-1	CASSKAPQGYNEQFF
TRBV10-1	.	TRBJ1-2	CASSEAGSYGYTF
TRBV19	TRBD1	TRBJ2-2	CASSRQGARSTGELFF
TRBV5-4	.	TRBJ2-3	CASSRRATTSTDTQYF
TRBV6-5	TRBD1	TRBJ1-4	CASRKGQGGEKLFF
TRBV9	.	TRBJ2-1	CASSVVGSALNEQFF
TRBV30	.	TRBJ1-5	CAWRQGWNQPQHF
TRBV19	TRBD1	TRBJ1-5	CASSIFRTGVNQPQHF
TRBV23-1	TRBD1	TRBJ1-4	CASSHPGTGGTNEKLFF
TRBV19	TRBD1	TRBJ1-5	CASSGDRAYQPQHF
TRBV7-9	TRBD2	TRBJ2-1	CASSLVREDNEQFF
TRBV5-4	.	TRBJ1-2	CASSLGRGAWDGYTF
TRBV5-1	.	TRBJ2-3	CASSLGQAEDTQYF
TRBV27	TRBD1	TRBJ1-3	CASRGQVPGNTIYF
TRBV10-3	TRBD1	TRBJ2-7	CAISDRDREMGEQYF
TRBV15	.	TRBJ1-3	CATSRDPPGGQNSGNTIYF
TRBV30	.	TRBJ1-5	CAWSGGYGSNQPQHF
TRBV5-1	.	TRBJ1-5	CASSFGGNGQPQHF
TRBV10-2	TRBD1	TRBJ2-3	CASSRTGDFVGTDTQYF
TRBV6-5	TRBD1	TRBJ2-7	CASRPGQGWVEQYF
TRBV4-3	TRBD2	TRBJ2-2	CASSLSGSFTGELFF
TRBV9	.	TRBJ1-1	CASSVVGTPSEAFF
TRBV4-2	.	TRBJ2-7	CASSPLSREPSYEQYF
TRBV18	.	TRBJ1-5	CASSPAGNQPQHF
TRBV11-3	TRBD2	TRBJ2-1	CASSQSGLSGSSYNEQFF
TRBV7-2	TRBD2	TRBJ2-7	CASSTSGTSVNRYF
TRBV4-3	.	TRBJ2-1	CASSQEGGTSREVYEQFF
TRBV15	TRBD2	TRBJ2-1	CATKPRGGSYNEQFF
TRBV27	.	TRBJ2-7	CASSSRTRATNYEQYF
TRBV2	.	TRBJ1-5	CASRRRGSNQPQHF
TRBV6-6	.	TRBJ1-6	CASSRTENSPLHF
TRBV19	TRBD2	TRBJ2-1	CASSPSGTRSYEQFF
TRBV5-3	.	TRBJ1-2	CARSPNRVTIDSYTF